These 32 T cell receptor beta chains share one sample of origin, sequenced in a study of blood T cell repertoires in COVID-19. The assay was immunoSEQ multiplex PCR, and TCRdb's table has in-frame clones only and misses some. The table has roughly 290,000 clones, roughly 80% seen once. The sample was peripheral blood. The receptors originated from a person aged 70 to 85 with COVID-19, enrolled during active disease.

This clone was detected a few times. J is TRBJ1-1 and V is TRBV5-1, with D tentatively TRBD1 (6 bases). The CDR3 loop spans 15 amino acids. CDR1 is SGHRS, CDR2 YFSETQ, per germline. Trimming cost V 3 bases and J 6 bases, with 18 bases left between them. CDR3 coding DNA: TGCGCCAGCAGCTGGGGATCAGGGGAAGGGGCTGAAGCTTTCTTT. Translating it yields CASSWGSGEGAEAFF.

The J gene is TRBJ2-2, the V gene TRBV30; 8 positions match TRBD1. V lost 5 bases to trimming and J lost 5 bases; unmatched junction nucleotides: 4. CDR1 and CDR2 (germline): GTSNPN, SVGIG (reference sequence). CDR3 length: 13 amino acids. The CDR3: CAWETGETGELFF. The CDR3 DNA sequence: TGTGCCTGGGAGACAGGGGAGACCGGGGAGCTGTTTTTT.

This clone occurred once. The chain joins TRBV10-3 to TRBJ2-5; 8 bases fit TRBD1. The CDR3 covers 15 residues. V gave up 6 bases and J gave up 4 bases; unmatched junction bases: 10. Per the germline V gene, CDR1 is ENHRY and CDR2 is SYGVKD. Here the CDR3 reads CAIRTGTGVLETQYF. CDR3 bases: TGTGCCATCAGGACCGGGACAGGCGTCTTAGAGACCCAGTACTTC.

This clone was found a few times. CDR3: CASSPPVRTLVTDTQYF. The CDR3 DNA reads as TGTGCCAGCTCACCACCGGTTAGGACTTTGGTGACAGATACGCAGTATTTT. This chain links TRBV18 with TRBJ2-3; possible D gene TRBD2, 5 bases. Germline V lookup: CDR1 KGHSH, CDR2 LQKENI. The germline V and J ends were trimmed by 0 bases and 3 bases, with 16 bases remaining between them. There are 17 residues in the CDR3.

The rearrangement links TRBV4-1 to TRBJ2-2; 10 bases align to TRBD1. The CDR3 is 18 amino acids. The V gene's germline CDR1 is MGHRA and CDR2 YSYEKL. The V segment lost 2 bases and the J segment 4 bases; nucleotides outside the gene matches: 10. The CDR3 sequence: CASSQPGQGRRVTGELFF. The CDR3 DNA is TGCGCCAGCAGCCAACCGGGACAGGGGCGGCGGGTCACCGGGGAGCTGTTTTTT.

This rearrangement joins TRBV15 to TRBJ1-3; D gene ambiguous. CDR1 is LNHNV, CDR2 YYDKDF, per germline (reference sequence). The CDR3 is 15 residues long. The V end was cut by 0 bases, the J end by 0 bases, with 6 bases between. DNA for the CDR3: TGTGCCACCAGCAGAGATCCAAACTCTGGAAACACCATATATTTT. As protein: CATSRDPNSGNTIYF. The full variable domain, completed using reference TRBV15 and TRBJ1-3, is DAMVIQNPRYQVTQFGKPVTLSCSQTLNHNVMYWYQQKSSQAPKLLFHYYDKDFNNEADTPDNFQSRRPNTSFCFLDIRSPGLGDTAMYLCATSRDPNSGNTIYFGEGSWLTVV.

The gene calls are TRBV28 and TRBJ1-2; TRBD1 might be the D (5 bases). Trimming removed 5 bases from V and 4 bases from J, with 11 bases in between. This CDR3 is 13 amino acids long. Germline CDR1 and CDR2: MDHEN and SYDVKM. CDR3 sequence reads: CASSPGTGYGYTF. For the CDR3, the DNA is TGTGCCAGCAGTCCGGGGACTGGCTATGGCTACACCTTC.

CDR3 sequence reads: CASRSPGQPRSETQYF. DNA for the CDR3: TGTGCCAGCAGATCCCCGGGACAGCCGAGGTCGGAGACCCAGTACTTC. This chain uses TRBV28 with TRBJ2-5, with 7 bases identical to TRBD1. V was pared by 6 bases and J by 5 bases, with 15 bases of the junction left unmatched. CDR1 and CDR2 (germline): MDHEN, SYDVKM. CDR3 length: 16 amino acids.

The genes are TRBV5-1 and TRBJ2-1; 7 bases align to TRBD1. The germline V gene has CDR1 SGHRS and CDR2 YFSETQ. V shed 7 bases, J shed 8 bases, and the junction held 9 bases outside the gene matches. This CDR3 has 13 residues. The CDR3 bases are TGCGCCAGCGGTCGGGACAGTGTCTATGAGCAGTTCTTC. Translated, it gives CASGRDSVYEQFF.

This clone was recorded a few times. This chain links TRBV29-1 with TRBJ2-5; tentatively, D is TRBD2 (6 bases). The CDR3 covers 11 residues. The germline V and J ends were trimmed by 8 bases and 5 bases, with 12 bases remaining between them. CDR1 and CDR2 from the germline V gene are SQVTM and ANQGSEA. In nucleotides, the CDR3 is TGCAGCACCAGACGGGGGGAGACCCAGTACTTC. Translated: CSTRRGETQYF.

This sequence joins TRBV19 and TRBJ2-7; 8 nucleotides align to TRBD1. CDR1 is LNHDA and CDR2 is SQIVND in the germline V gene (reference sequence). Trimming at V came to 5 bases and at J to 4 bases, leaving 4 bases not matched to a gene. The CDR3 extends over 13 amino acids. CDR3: CASSPDREYEQYF. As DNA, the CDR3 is TGTGCCAGTAGTCCGGACAGGGAATACGAGCAGTACTTC.

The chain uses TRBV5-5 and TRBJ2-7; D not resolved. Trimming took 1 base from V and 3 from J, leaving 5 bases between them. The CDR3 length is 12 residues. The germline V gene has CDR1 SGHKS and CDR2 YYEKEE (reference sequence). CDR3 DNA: TGTGCCAGCAGCTTGTTAGACTACGAGCAGTACTTC. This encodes CASSLLDYEQYF.

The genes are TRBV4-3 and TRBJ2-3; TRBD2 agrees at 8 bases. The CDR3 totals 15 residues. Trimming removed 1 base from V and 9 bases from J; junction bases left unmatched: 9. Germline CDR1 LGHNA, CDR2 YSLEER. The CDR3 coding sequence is TGCGCCAGCAGCCAAGTTCGGGGGGGCACGGGCACGCAGTATTTT. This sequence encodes CASSQVRGGTGTQYF.

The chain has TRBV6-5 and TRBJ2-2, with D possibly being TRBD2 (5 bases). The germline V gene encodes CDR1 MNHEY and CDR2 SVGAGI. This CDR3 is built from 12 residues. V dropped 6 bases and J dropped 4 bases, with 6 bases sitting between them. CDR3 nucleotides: TGTGCCAGCAGACTAGGCACCGGGGAGCTGTTTTTT. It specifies CASRLGTGELFF.

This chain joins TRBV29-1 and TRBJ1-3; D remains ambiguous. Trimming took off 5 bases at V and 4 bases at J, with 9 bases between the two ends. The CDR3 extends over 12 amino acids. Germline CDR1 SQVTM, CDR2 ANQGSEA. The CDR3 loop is CSVLGPGNTIYF. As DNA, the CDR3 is TGCAGCGTTCTAGGTCCCGGAAACACCATATATTTT.

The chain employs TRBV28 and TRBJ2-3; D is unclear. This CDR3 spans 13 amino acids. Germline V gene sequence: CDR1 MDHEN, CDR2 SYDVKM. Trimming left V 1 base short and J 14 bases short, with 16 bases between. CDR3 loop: CASSLFGEATGYF. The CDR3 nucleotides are TGTGCCAGCAGTTTATTTGGAGAGGCCACGGGGTATTTT.

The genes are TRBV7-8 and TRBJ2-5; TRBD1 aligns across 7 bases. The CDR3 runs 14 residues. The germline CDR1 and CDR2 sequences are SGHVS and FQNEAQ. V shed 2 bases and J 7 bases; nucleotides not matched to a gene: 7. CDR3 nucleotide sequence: TGTGCCAGCAGCTTATTTGGTTCAGGGGGGACCCAGTACTTC. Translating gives CASSLFGSGGTQYF.

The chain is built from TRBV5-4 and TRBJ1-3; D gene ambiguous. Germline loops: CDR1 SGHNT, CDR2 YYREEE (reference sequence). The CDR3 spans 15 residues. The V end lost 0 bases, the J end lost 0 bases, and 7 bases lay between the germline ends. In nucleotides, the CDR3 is TGTGCCAGCAGCTTGGTCGGGAGCTCTGGAAACACCATATATTTT. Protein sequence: CASSLVGSSGNTIYF.

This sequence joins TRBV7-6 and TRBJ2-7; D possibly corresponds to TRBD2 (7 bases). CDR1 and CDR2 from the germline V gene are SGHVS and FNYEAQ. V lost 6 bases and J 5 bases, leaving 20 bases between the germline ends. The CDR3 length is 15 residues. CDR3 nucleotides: TGTGCCAGCAGTAGAGGGGGGGGCAGTAATGACGAGCAGTACTTC. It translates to CASSRGGGSNDEQYF.

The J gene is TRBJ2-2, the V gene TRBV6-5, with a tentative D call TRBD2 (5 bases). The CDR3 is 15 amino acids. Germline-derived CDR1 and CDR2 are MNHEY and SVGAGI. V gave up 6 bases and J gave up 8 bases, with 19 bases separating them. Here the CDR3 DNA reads TGTGCCAGCAGCCCATTAGCGTCCGAACCGGGGGAGCTGTTTTTT. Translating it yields CASSPLASEPGELFF.

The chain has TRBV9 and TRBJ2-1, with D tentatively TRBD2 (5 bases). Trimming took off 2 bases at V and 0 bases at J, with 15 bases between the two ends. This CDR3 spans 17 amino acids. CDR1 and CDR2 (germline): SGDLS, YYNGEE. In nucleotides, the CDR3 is TGTGCCAGCAGCGTCGACCTGGGAGATCTCTCCTACAATGAGCAGTTCTTC. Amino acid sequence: CASSVDLGDLSYNEQFF.

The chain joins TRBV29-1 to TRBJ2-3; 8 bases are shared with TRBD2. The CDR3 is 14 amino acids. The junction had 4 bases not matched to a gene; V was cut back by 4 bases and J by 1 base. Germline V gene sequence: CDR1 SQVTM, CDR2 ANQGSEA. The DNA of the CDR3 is TGCAGCGTTGCTGGACTAGCCCGCACAGATACGCAGTATTTT. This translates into CSVAGLARTDTQYF.

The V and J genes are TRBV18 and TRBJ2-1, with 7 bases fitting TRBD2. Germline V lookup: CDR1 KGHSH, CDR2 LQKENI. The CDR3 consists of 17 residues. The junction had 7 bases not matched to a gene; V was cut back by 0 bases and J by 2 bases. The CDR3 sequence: CASSPPSGRRTYNEQFF. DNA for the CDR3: TGTGCCAGCTCACCACCGTCCGGGAGGAGGACCTACAATGAGCAGTTCTTC.

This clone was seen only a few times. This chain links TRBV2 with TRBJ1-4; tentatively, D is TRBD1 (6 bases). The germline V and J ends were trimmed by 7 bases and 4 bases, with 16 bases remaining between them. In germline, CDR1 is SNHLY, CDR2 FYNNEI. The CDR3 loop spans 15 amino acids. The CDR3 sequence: CASKVSRTVNEKLFF. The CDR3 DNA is TGTGCCAGCAAGGTTTCTAGGACAGTTAATGAAAAACTGTTTTTT. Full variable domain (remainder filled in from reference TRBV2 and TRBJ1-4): EPEVTQTPSHQVTQMGQEVILRCVPISNHLYFYWYRQILGQKVEFLVSFYNNEISEKSEIFDDQFSVERPDGSNFTLKIRSTKLEDSAMYFCASKVSRTVNEKLFFGSGTQLSVL.

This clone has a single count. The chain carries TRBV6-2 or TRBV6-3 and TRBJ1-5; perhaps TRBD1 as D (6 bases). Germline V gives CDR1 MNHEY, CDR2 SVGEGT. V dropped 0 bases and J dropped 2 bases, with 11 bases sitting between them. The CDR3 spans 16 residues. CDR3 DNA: TGTGCCAGCAGTTACTCGGACAGTGTTGGCAATCAGCCCCAGCATTTT. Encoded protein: CASSYSDSVGNQPQHF.

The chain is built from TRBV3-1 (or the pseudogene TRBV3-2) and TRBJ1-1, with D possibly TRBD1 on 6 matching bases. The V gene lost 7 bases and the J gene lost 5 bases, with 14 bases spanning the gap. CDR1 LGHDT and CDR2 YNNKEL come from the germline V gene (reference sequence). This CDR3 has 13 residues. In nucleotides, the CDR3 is TGTGCCAGCAAGGGGGACCCAGGGACTGAAGCTTTCTTT. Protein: CASKGDPGTEAFF.

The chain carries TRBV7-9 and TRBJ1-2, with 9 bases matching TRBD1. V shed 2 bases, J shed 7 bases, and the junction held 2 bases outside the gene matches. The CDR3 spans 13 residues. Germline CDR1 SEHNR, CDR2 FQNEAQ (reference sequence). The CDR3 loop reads CASSLTGGRGYTF. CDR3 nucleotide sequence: TGTGCCAGCAGCTTAACAGGGGGCCGTGGCTACACCTTC.

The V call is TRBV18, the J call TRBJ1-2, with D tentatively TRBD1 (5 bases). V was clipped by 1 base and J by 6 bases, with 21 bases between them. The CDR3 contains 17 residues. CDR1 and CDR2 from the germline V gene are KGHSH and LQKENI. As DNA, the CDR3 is TGTGCCAGCTCACCACTCCTACCCGGGACGGGGGGGGATGGCTACACCTTC. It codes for CASSPLLPGTGGDGYTF. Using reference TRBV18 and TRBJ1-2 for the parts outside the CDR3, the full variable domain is NAGVMQNPRHLVRRRGQEARLRCSPMKGHSHVYWYRQLPEEGLKFMVYLQKENIIDESGMPKERFSAEFPKEGPSILRIQQVVRGDSAAYFCASSPLLPGTGGDGYTFGSGTRLTVV.

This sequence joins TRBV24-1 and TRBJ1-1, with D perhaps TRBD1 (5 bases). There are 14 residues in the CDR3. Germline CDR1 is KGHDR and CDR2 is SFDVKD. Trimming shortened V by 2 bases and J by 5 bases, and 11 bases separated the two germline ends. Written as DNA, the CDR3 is TGTGCCACCAGTGATTCTGGACGGGGGACTGAAGCTTTCTTT. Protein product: CATSDSGRGTEAFF.

CDR3 sequence (DNA): TGTGCCACTGCCGTGCGAGGGAGCACAGATACGCAGTATTTT. This encodes CATAVRGSTDTQYF. This chain joins TRBV7-2 and TRBJ2-3, with D perhaps TRBD2 (5 bases). The V end lost 10 bases, the J end lost 0 bases, and 14 bases lay between the germline ends. The germline V gene encodes CDR1 SGHTA and CDR2 FQGNSA. The CDR3 extends over 14 amino acids. The full variable domain, rest sourced from reference TRBV7-2 and TRBJ2-3, is GAGVSQSPSNKVTEKGKDVELRCDPISGHTALYWYRQSLGQGLEFLIYFQGNSAPDKSGLPSDRFSAERTGGSVSTLTIQRTQQEDSAVYLCATAVRGSTDTQYFGPGTRLTVL.

The DNA of the CDR3 is TGTGCCAGCAGCTCCTCAGGGTATAGCAATCAGCCCCAGCATTTT. Protein sequence: CASSSSGYSNQPQHF. The V and J genes are TRBV7-6 and TRBJ1-5; TRBD1 might be the D (5 bases). CDR3 size: 15 residues. Deletions cut 4 bases from V and 0 bases from J, with 10 bases between. Per germline, CDR1 SGHVS and CDR2 FNYEAQ.

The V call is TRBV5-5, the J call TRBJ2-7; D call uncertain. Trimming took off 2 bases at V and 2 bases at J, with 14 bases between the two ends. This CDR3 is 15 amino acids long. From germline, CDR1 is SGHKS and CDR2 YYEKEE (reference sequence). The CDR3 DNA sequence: TGTGCCAGCAGCTTACATGCGGATCGCGCCTACGAGCAGTACTTC. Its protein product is CASSLHADRAYEQYF.